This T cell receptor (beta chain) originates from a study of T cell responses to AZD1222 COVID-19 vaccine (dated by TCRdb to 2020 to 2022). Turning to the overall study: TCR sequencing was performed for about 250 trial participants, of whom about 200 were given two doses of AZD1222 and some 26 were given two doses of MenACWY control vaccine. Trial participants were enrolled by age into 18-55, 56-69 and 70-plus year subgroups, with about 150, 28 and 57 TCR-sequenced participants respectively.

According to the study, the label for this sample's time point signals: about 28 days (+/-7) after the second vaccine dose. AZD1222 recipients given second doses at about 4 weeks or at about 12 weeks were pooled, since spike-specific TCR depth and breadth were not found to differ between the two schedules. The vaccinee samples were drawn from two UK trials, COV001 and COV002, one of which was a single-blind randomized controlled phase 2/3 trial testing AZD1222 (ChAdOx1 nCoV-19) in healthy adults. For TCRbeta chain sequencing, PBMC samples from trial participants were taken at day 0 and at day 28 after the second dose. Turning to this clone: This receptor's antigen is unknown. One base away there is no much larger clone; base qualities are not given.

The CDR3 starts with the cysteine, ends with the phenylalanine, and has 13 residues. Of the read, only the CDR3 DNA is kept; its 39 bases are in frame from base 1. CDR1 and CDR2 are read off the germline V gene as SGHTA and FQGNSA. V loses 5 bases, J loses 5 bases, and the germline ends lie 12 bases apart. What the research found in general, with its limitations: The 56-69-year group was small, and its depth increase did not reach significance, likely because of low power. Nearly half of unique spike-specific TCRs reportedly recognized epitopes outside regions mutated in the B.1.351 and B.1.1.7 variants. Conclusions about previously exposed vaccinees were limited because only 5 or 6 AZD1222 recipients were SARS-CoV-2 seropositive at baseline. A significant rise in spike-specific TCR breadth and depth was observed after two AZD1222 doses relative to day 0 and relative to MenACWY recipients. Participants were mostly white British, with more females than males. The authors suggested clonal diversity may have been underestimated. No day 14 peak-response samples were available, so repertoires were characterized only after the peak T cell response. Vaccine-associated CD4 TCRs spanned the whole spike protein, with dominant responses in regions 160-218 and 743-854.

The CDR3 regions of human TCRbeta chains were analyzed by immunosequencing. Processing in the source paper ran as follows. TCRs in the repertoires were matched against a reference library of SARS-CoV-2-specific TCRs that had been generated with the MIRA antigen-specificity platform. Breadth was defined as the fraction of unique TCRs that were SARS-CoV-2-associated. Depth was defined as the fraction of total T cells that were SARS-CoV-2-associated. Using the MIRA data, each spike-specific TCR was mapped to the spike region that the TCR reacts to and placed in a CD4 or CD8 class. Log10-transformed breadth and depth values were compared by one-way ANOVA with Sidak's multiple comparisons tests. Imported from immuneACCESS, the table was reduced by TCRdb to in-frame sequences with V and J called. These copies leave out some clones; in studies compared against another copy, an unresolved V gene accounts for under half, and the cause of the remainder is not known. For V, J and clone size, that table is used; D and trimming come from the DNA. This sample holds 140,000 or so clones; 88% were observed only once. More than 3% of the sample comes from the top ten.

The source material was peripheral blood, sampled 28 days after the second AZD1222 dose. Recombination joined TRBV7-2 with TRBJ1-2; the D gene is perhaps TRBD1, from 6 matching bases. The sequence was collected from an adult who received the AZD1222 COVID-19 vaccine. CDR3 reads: CASSLDSDYGYTF. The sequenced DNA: TGTGCCAGCAGCCTGGACAGCGATTATGGCTACACCTTC.